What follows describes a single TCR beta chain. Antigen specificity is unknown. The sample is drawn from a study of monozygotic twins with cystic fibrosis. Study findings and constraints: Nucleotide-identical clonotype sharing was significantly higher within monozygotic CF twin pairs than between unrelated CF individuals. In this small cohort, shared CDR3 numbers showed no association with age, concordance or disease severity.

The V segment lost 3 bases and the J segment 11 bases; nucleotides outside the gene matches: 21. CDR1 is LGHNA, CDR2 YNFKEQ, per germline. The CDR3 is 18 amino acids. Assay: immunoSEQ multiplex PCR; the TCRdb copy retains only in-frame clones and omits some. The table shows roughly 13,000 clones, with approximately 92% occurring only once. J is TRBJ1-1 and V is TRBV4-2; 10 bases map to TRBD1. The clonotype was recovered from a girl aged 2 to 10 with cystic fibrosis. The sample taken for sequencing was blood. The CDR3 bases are TGTGCCAGCAGCCACAAAAAAGGGACAGGGGAAGCCCAAAGCAAGGCTTTCTTT. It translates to CASSHKKGTGEAQSKAFF.